This T cell receptor (beta chain) was identified during a study of shared clonotypes between healthy human individuals. Assay execution took place at the deep level. Assay: immunoSEQ multiplex PCR; the TCRdb copy retains only in-frame clones and omits some. The table records more than 2 million clones, around 93% of them present only once. As concerns this clone: What it binds is not known.

Study-level results: Only a few donors were included, so the genetic and exposure-history diversity represented was limited. As a rule, naive subsets had a larger estimated richness than memory subsets.

Selected positively for CCR7 and CD45RO-negative, naive CD8 cells excluded terminally differentiated effector memory CD45RA+ cells. The donor cohort consisted entirely of Caucasian adults residing in Nashville, Tennessee. Sequencing was performed on naive CD8+ T cells from PBMCs. The clonotype originates from a man aged 18 to 30 in good health. Some clones in this sample may be carry-over from other donors' samples.

DNA for the CDR3: TGTGCCAGCAGGCCCGAGGGAAACACTGAAGCTTTCTTT. Its translation is CASRPEGNTEAFF. The chain carries TRBV27 and TRBJ1-1, with D unclear. The CDR3 length is 13 residues. The germline V and J ends were trimmed by 6 bases and 2 bases, with 10 bases remaining between them. Looked up from germline, CDR1 is MNHEY and CDR2 is SMNVEV (reference sequence).